This TCR beta chain originates from a study of T cell repertoires in cytomegalovirus infection. About the research overall: Public TCR beta signatures marked donors with CMV infection and the matching HLA.

This clonotype was picked up many times. TCRdb independently ran MiXCR on the reads; one entry per CDR3 protein. The repertoire holds about 680,000 distinct CDR3 sequences, with 20% to 25% as singletons. This CDR3 has 13 amino acids. Germline lookup yields CDR1 SGHVS and CDR2 FQNEAQ. Trimming took off 2 bases at V and 3 bases at J, with 8 bases between the two ends. Sequencing input: CD8+ T cells from PBMCs. This TCR was sampled from a human donor in good health (CMV status not recorded). Some clones in this sample may be carry-over from other donors' samples. The genes are TRBV7-8 and TRBJ2-7; D is uncertain. As DNA, the CDR3 is TGTGCCAGCAGCTTATCACCGGACTACGAGCAGTACGTC. Its protein product is CASSLSPDYEQYV.